The rows below give T cell receptor beta chains drawn from one sample of a study of blood T cell repertoires in COVID-19. The assay was immunoSEQ multiplex PCR, and TCRdb's table has in-frame clones only and misses some. The profile covers 330,000 or so clones, with less than 90% appearing a single time and 2.5% to 3.5% taken by the ten largest. Sequencing used PBMCs or T cells enriched from blood (not recorded which). These receptors were taken from a woman aged 25-40 years who had recovered from COVID-19. The CDR3 runs from the conserved cysteine through the conserved F or W. A D gene is named only where the DNA matches it firmly. Clone size, where shown, is once, few, many, or a class for clones that have expanded.

v_call: TRBV3-1/TRBV3-2; j_call: TRBJ1-2; d_call: TRBD1; clone_size: -; cdr3_nt: TGTGCCAGCAGCTCGGACAGGGGAAAGGGCTACACCTTC; cdr3_aa: CASSSDRGKGYTF
v_call: TRBV7-6; j_call: TRBJ2-1; d_call: TRBD1; clone_size: -; cdr3_nt: TGTGCCAGCAGCTTAGAATCCGGACAGGGGCCCTACAATGAGCAGTTCTTC; cdr3_aa: CASSLESGQGPYNEQFF
v_call: TRBV5-4; j_call: TRBJ1-6; d_call: -; clone_size: -; cdr3_nt: TGTGCCAGCAGCGCGGGGGAGTTCCGCTATAATTCACCCCTCCACTTT; cdr3_aa: CASSAGEFRYNSPLHF
v_call: TRBV7-8; j_call: TRBJ2-2; d_call: -; clone_size: few; cdr3_nt: TGTGCCAGCAGCTTAGCGGGGCAGGCGAACACCGGGGAGCTGTTTTTT; cdr3_aa: CASSLAGQANTGELFF
v_call: TRBV24-1; j_call: TRBJ2-1; d_call: TRBD2; clone_size: few; cdr3_nt: TGTGCCACCAGTGATACGACTAGCGGGGACAATGAGCAGTTCTTC; cdr3_aa: CATSDTTSGDNEQFF
v_call: TRBV5-6; j_call: TRBJ2-3; d_call: -; clone_size: -; cdr3_nt: TGTGCCAGCAGCTTGGCAGGCATATTACCCACAGATACGCAGTATTTT; cdr3_aa: CASSLAGILPTDTQYF
v_call: TRBV24-1; j_call: TRBJ2-3; d_call: TRBD1; clone_size: -; cdr3_nt: TGTGCCACCAGTGACCCTTGGACAGGGGGGAGCACAGATACGCAGTATTTT; cdr3_aa: CATSDPWTGGSTDTQYF
v_call: TRBV19; j_call: TRBJ2-1; d_call: TRBD2; clone_size: once; cdr3_nt: TGTGCCAGTAGTATAGGGACTAGCGGGAGCAATGAGCAGTTCTTC; cdr3_aa: CASSIGTSGSNEQFF
v_call: TRBV19; j_call: TRBJ1-2; d_call: -; clone_size: once; cdr3_nt: TGTGCCAGTAGTGGAACAGGGTACACTAACTATGGCTACACCTTC; cdr3_aa: CASSGTGYTNYGYTF
v_call: TRBV12-3/TRBV12-4; j_call: TRBJ2-7; d_call: -; clone_size: once; cdr3_nt: TGTGCCAGCAGTTTAGGGGGGGTCTACGAGCAGTACTTC; cdr3_aa: CASSLGGVYEQYF